This T cell receptor (beta chain) was profiled in a study of T cells after yellow fever vaccination. Study-level background: Low-cell-number fractions underwent preparation using SMART-Seq v4 Ultra Low Input.

One entry per CDR3 protein, called by TCRdb with MiXCR from the 5' RACE reads. The sample records roughly 340,000 distinct CDR3 sequences, around 4.1% being singletons. This CDR3 region has 12 residues. Trimming stripped 6 bases from V and 8 bases from J, with 14 bases between. CDR1 is DFQATT, CDR2 SNEGSKA, per germline (reference sequence). General study findings and limits: The study re-detected most primary-vaccination clones after the booster (nearly 97% CD4, 80% to 90% CD8).

About this clonotype: Its cognate antigen is unknown.

J is TRBJ2-1 and V is TRBV20-1; D uncertain. The receptor comes from a man younger than 35 who received the YFV17D yellow fever vaccine. The sequencing used PBMCs, collected 5 days after the yellow fever booster vaccination. The CDR3 sequence is CSAEPAVHEQFF. CDR3 DNA: TGCAGTGCCGAACCGGCGGTCCATGAGCAGTTCTTC.